The subject of this entry is one T cell receptor (beta chain). This entry belongs to a study of T cell changes during pregnancy in multiple sclerosis. The CDR3 length is 13 residues. V shed 7 bases and J shed 1 base, with 13 bases lying between them. Germline V lookup: CDR1 SQVTM, CDR2 ANQGSEA. The method was immunoSEQ multiplex PCR; TCRdb's version includes in-frame clones alone and lacks a portion of them. The data hold tens of thousands of clones, with around 94% observed a single time. The TCR originated in a female donor in good health, enrolled as a control in a pregnancy study. The chain links TRBV29-1 to TRBJ1-1; no firm D call. The sequences come from CD8+ T cells from peripheral blood mononuclear cells, collected in the third trimester of pregnancy. In DNA form, the CDR3 reads TGCAGCGGCTATGGACGGGAGAACACTGAAGCTTTCTTT. Protein: CSGYGRENTEAFF.